This record looks at one TCR beta chain sequence and its context. Its target is not known. The junction had 13 bases not matched to a gene; V was cut back by 0 bases and J by 2 bases. Germline CDR1 is SGHVS and CDR2 is FQNEAQ. This CDR3 comprises 19 residues. These data are taken from a study of vaccination effects on CD4 cells after COVID-19. The method was immunoSEQ multiplex PCR; TCRdb's version includes in-frame clones alone and lacks a portion of them. Of around 19,000 clones listed, roughly 74% are singletons. Expansion of antigen-specific CD4+ T cells with viral peptide pools was carried out by the ViraFEST assay before sequencing. With more than 9 days of culture completed, CD4+ T cells were isolated. The person's infection with SARS-CoV-2, confirmed by PCR, took place between March and December 2020. Each culture well received about 1.8 million PBMC. These cells were then cultured in IMDM with about 9.1 IU/ml IL-2 and 8.5 to 10 ug/ml peptides.

Study-wide results and limits: Long after vaccination, the clones induced by infection and by vaccine shrank markedly in size.

The J gene is TRBJ2-3, the V gene TRBV7-8, with 8 bases matching TRBD2. This sample comprised CD4+ T cells from PBMCs cultured with a peptide pool, obtained before COVID-19 vaccination. This TCR was recovered from a human donor who had a prior SARS-CoV-2 infection. This CDR3 is CASSLARFGTRKFTDTQYF. In DNA, the CDR3 is TGTGCCAGCAGCTTAGCCCGCTTCGGGACTAGAAAATTCACAGATACGCAGTATTTT.